These T cell receptor beta chains were read from a single sample in a study of shared clonotypes between healthy human individuals. Here immunoSEQ multiplex PCR was the method, and the copy in TCRdb shows in-frame clones only, minus some. The profile shows about 1 million clones, about three quarters of them singletons. Sequencing used memory CD4+ T cells sorted from blood. The receptors stem from a man aged 18-30 years in good health. Each CDR3 is given with its conserved first and last residue. A D gene is named only where the DNA matches it firmly.

V gene	J gene	D gene	CDR3 protein
TRBV29-1	TRBJ2-3	TRBD2	CSVERGSGGPEAQYF
TRBV2	TRBJ2-5	NA	CASRVQGRVETQYF
TRBV7-2	TRBJ2-7	TRBD2	CASSPGTSGGVYEQYF
TRBV11-3	TRBJ2-3	NA	CASSLDGQISTDTQYF
TRBV29-1	TRBJ2-7	TRBD2	CSVVFSGRRFYEQYF
TRBV6-6	TRBJ2-2	NA	CASSYSKGTNTGELFF
TRBV29-1	TRBJ2-5	NA	CSAGGGETQYF
TRBV9	TRBJ2-7	TRBD1	CASSQTGQGTQQYF
TRBV11-3	TRBJ1-1	NA	CASSLGGDTEAFF
TRBV5-4	TRBJ1-2	NA	CASSNRTSVYGYTF